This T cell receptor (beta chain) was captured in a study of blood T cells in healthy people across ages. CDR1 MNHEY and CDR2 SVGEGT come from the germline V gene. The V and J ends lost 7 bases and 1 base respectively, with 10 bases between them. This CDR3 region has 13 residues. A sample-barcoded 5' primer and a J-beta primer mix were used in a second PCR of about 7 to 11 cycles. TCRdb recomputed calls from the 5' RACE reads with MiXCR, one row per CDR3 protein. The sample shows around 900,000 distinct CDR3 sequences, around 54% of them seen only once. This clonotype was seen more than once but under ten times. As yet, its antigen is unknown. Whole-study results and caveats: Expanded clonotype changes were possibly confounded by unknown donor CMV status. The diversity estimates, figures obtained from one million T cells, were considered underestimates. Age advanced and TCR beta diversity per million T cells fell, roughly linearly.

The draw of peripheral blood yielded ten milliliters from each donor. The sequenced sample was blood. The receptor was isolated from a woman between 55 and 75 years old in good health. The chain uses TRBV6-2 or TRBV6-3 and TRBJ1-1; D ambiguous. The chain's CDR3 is CASTPSRNTEAFF. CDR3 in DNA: TGTGCCAGCACCCCCAGCCGGAACACTGAAGCTTTCTTT.